Listed here is a single TCR beta chain. Antigen specificity is unknown. The sample comes from a study of CD8+ T cells in alopecia areata. Study-wide background: Using the percentage of affected scalp area, treated patients' severity was scored.

Specified treatment: oral pan-JAK inhibitor, 5-10 mg twice daily. The sorting of PBMCs gave CD4+ and CD8+ T cells. General observations from the study: Many of the expanded lesional clones endured in scalp and blood while on tofacitinib.

cDNA serving as the sequencing template came from extracted, reverse transcribed RNA. Some clones are missing from TCRdb's copy, which holds only in-frame ones; the method was immunoSEQ multiplex PCR. Of some 110,000 clones listed, about 60% are singletons. This receptor was taken from a human donor with alopecia areata. The material was CD8+ T cells sorted from blood, obtained at week 24, from a patient treated with tofacitinib.

The CDR3 loop reads CASSASGGKETQYF. CDR3 coding DNA: TGTGCCAGCAGCGCTTCGGGGGGTAAAGAGACCCAGTACTTC. The rearrangement links TRBV7-3 to TRBJ2-5; 7 nucleotides match TRBD2. J was trimmed by 3 bases and V by 5 bases; bases with no gene match: 6. The CDR3 is 14 amino acids. The germline CDR1 and CDR2 sequences are SGHTA and FQGTGA.